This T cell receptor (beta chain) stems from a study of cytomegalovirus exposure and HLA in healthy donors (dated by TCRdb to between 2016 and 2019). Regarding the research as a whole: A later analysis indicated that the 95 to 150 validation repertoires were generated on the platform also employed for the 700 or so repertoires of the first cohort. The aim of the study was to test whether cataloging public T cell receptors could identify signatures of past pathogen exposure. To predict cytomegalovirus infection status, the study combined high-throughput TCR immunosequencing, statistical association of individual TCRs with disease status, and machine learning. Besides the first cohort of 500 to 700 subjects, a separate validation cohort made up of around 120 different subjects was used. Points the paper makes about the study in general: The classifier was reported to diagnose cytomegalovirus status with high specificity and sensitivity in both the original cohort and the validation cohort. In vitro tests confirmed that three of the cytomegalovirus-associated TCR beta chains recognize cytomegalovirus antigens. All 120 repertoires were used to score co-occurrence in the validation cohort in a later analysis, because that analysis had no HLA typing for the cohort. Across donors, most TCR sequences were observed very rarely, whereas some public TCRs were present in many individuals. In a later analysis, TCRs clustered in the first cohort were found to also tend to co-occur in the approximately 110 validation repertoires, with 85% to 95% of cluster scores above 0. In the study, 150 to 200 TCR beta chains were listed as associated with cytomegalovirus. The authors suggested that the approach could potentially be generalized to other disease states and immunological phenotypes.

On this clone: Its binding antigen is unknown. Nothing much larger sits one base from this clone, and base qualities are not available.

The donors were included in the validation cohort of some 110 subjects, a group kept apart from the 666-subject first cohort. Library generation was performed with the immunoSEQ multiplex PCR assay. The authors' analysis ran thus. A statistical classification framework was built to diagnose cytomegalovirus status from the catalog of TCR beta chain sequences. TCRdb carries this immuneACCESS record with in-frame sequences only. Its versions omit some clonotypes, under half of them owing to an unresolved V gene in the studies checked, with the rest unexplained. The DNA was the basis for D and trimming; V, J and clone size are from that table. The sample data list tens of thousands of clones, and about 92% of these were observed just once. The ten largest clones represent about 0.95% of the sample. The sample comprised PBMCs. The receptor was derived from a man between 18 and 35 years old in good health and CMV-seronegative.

The DNA sequence follows: TGTGCCAGTAGTCACCGGGGAGGCTTTCCCTACGAGCAGTACTTC. The encoded protein is CASSHRGGFPYEQYF. The rearranged chain carries TRBV19 and TRBJ2-7, with TRBD2 tentatively as D gene (6 bases match). The CDR3 numbers 15 residues from cysteine through phenylalanine. Only CDR3 DNA remains: 45 bases, in frame from the first base. CDR1 LNHDA and CDR2 SQIVND are derived from the germline V gene (reference sequence). V lost 5 bases and J lost 2 bases; the stretch between them is 16 bases long.